This TCR beta chain was sequenced during a study of T-cell reconstitution after alpha-beta-depleted transplantation in children. In its sample, this clonotype was seen a few times. A library of TCRbeta sequences, prepared with unique molecular identifiers, was generated. TCRdb re-called the PCR reads with MiXCR, one entry per CDR3 protein. In the table there are 420,000 or so distinct CDR3 sequences, around 9.9% of which are singletons. The V segment lost 5 bases and the J segment 0 bases; nucleotides outside the gene matches: 6. CDR3 length equals 15 residues. Germline values: CDR1 SGHTA, CDR2 FQGNSA.

This chain connects TRBV7-2 to TRBJ2-7; TRBD1 matches 8 bases. This sequence originates from a human donor who donated a stem cell graft to a child with acute myeloid leukemia. Sequences were derived from PBMCs from the stem cell graft donor, sampled from the stem cell graft. The CDR3 here is CASSAGTGFSYEQYF. CDR3 nucleotide sequence: TGTGCCAGCAGCGCCGGGACAGGCTTCTCCTACGAGCAGTACTTC.